The 23 T cell receptor beta chains reported below all come from one sample, sequenced in a study of identical twins. TCRdb analysed the 5' RACE reads with MiXCR anew, one entry per CDR3 protein. The data contain approximately 470,000 distinct CDR3 sequences, 12% to 15% of them seen just once; the ten biggest clones take up around 0.48%. The sample also formed part of further work on yellow fever vaccine responses in identical twins.

Sample: CD4+ T cells sorted from blood. All receptors come from a woman younger than 35 in good health.

This clonotype was recorded at least ten times. The chain couples TRBV6-2 or TRBV6-3 to TRBJ2-1, with D perhaps TRBD2 (6 bases). Trimming shortened V by 4 bases and J by 13 bases, and 11 bases separated the two germline ends. Germline values: CDR1 MNHEY, CDR2 SVGEGT. The CDR3 is made up of 11 amino acids. CDR3 sequence (DNA): TGTGCCAGCAGTTCGACTAGTCTTCAGTTCTTC. Protein sequence: CASSSTSLQFF.

This clonotype was seen a few times. The CDR3 DNA sequence: TGTGCCAGCAGTTTCCGGGACAGGGGATTCTACGAGCAGTACTTC. Its protein is CASSFRDRGFYEQYF. The J gene is TRBJ2-7, the V gene TRBV12-3 or TRBV12-4; the match to TRBD1 covers 10 bases. CDR3 length equals 15 residues. With V trimmed by 3 bases and J by 3 bases, 5 bases remained unmatched.

V is TRBV24-1 and J is TRBJ2-5, with TRBD2 identical over 11 bases. The CDR3 is 14 residues long. After removal of 5 bases from V and 4 bases from J, the junction contained 2 bases not matched to a gene. Germline assignment: CDR1 KGHDR and CDR2 SFDVKD. The CDR3 region is CATSVSGGGETQYF. DNA for the CDR3: TGTGCCACCAGTGTTAGCGGGGGGGGAGAGACCCAGTACTTC.

This clonotype came up a few times. The CDR3 spells CASSKEPLSSYNEQFF. The DNA for the CDR3 is TGTGCCAGCAGTAAAGAGCCGCTTAGCTCCTACAATGAGCAGTTCTTC. This chain connects TRBV6-1 to TRBJ2-1; D gene uncertain. This CDR3 spans 16 amino acids. Germline assignment: CDR1 MNHNS and CDR2 SASEGT. V lost 5 bases and J 0 bases, leaving 14 bases between the germline ends.

At least ten counts were recorded for this clonotype. The chain has TRBV12-3 or TRBV12-4 and TRBJ2-6; D is undetermined. This CDR3 has 16 residues. Trimming took 5 bases from V and 4 from J, leaving 15 bases between them. This CDR3 is CASSARTKVGANVLTF. The DNA for the CDR3 is TGTGCCAGCAGTGCCCGGACGAAGGTCGGGGCCAACGTCCTGACTTTC.

This clonotype was counted at least ten times. V and J are TRBV12-3 or TRBV12-4 and TRBJ1-5; D ambiguous. V shed 4 bases and J shed 11 bases, with 9 bases lying between them. CDR3 length: 11 amino acids. The CDR3 DNA sequence: TGTGCCAGCAGTTCCGTCGGAGCCCAGCATTTT. This encodes CASSSVGAQHF.

The chain employs TRBV18 and TRBJ2-3; D not certain. The CDR3 spans 15 residues. The germline V gene encodes CDR1 KGHSH and CDR2 LQKENI. V was cut by 2 bases and J by 6 bases, with 15 bases left in between. CDR3 protein: CASSPSFSSGDTQYF. The DNA of the CDR3 is TGTGCCAGCTCACCATCGTTCTCATCGGGTGATACGCAGTATTTT.

This sequence joins TRBV6-5 and TRBJ2-1; 7 bases are shared with TRBD2. This CDR3 has 14 residues. CDR1 and CDR2 (germline): MNHEY, SVGAGI. J gave up 5 bases and V 2 bases, and 3 bases lay outside the gene matches. The DNA for the CDR3 is TGTGCCAGCAGTTACACAGCGGGGCACAATGAGCAGTTCTTC. As protein: CASSYTAGHNEQFF.

This rearrangement joins TRBV25-1 to TRBJ2-7, with 8 bases matching TRBD1. The germline gives CDR1 MGHDK, CDR2 SYGVNS. J lost 0 bases, V lost 1 base, and 5 bases had no gene match. CDR3 length equals 16 residues. The CDR3 here is CASSESGGQSSYEQYF. As DNA, the CDR3 is TGTGCCAGCAGTGAATCAGGGGGCCAGAGCTCCTACGAGCAGTACTTC.

This clonotype was detected a few times. V and J are TRBV5-1 and TRBJ2-5; D possibly corresponds to TRBD1 (6 bases). Germline V gene lookup returns CDR1 SGHRS and CDR2 YFSETQ. The V end was cut by 4 bases, the J end by 2 bases, with 15 bases between. The CDR3 runs to 15 residues. This CDR3 is CASSNRDTYQETQYF. CDR3 nucleotide sequence: TGCGCCAGCAGCAACCGGGACACTTATCAAGAGACCCAGTACTTC.

The V gene is TRBV28, the J gene TRBJ1-1; D may be TRBD1 (5 bases). The CDR3 is 14 residues long. The germline V gene has CDR1 MDHEN and CDR2 SYDVKM. V gave up 4 bases and J gave up 10 bases, with 19 bases separating them. CDR3 protein: CASSSRSRGQGAFF. DNA of the CDR3: TGTGCCAGCAGTTCCCGGTCCCGCGGACAAGGAGCTTTCTTT.

This clonotype was counted only a few times. The J gene is TRBJ2-7, the V gene TRBV6-2 or TRBV6-3, with a tentative D call TRBD1 (5 bases). Trimming stripped 6 bases from V and 2 bases from J, with 20 bases between. The V gene's germline CDR1 is MNHEY and CDR2 SVGEGT. CDR3 size: 16 residues. The CDR3 nucleotides are TGTGCCAGCAGCCCAAAGAAATGGACAAAGCCCTACGAGCAGTACTTC. It codes for CASSPKKWTKPYEQYF.

This clonotype showed up just a few times. The DNA of the CDR3 is TGTGCCAGCAGCCCTCTTGATCCCCCGGGAGCCACAGATACGCAGTATTTT. Protein: CASSPLDPPGATDTQYF. V usage is TRBV21-1 and J usage is TRBJ2-3; the D call of TRBD1 is as the table states it, not checked on the DNA. TRBV21-1 counts as a pseudogene. The CDR3 length is 17 residues.

This sequence joins TRBV7-2 and TRBJ2-3; D perhaps matches TRBD1 (6 bases). Germline V gene lookup returns CDR1 SGHTA and CDR2 FQGNSA. This CDR3 contains 17 residues. Deletions cut 5 bases from V and 1 base from J, with 19 bases between. CDR3 amino acids: CASSRFSGQLRTDTQYF. The CDR3 DNA is TGTGCCAGCAGCCGGTTTTCCGGACAGTTACGCACAGATACGCAGTATTTT. Full variable domain (remainder filled in from reference TRBV7-2 and TRBJ2-3): GAGVSQSPSNKVTEKGKDVELRCDPISGHTALYWYRQSLGQGLEFLIYFQGNSAPDKSGLPSDRFSAERTGGSVSTLTIQRTQQEDSAVYLCASSRFSGQLRTDTQYFGPGTRLTVL.

The CDR3 reads CASSQKTGTGELFF. Here the CDR3 DNA reads TGTGCCAGCTCACAGAAAACAGGGACCGGGGAGCTGTTTTTT. The gene calls are TRBV18 and TRBJ2-2; weak D call: TRBD1 (6 bases). Germline lookup yields CDR1 KGHSH and CDR2 LQKENI. The CDR3 runs 14 residues. Trimming took off 4 bases at V and 5 bases at J, with 11 bases between the two ends.

The chain links TRBV20-1 to TRBJ2-3; no definite D call. Germline V gene data show CDR1 as DFQATT and CDR2 as SNEGSKA (reference sequence). V lost 5 bases, J lost 6 bases, and 21 bases lay in between. This CDR3 region has 15 residues. The CDR3 DNA reads as TGCAGTGCTTGTCCAGACACTATCTTTAAGGATACGCAGTATTTT. Translation gives CSACPDTIFKDTQYF.

This clonotype was seen more than once but under ten times. The chain recombines TRBV7-2 with TRBJ2-1; 8 bases map to TRBD2. The CDR3 is 16 amino acids. CDR1 is SGHTA and CDR2 is FQGNSA in the germline V gene. V lost 5 bases to trimming and J lost 3 bases; unmatched junction nucleotides: 9. This chain's CDR3 is CASSLGLALIYNEQFF. CDR3 nucleotides: TGTGCCAGCAGCCTAGGACTAGCTCTCATCTACAATGAGCAGTTCTTC.

CDR3 amino acids: CASSQAFSSYEQYF. In DNA, the CDR3 is TGCGCCAGCAGCCAAGCGTTCTCCTCCTACGAGCAGTACTTC. The V gene is TRBV4-3, the J gene TRBJ2-7, with D unclear. This CDR3 comprises 14 residues. Germline lookup yields CDR1 LGHNA and CDR2 YSLEER. The V end was cut by 1 base, the J end by 0 bases, with 7 bases between.

The V call is TRBV6-5, the J call TRBJ2-3; 7 nucleotides align to TRBD2. V was pared by 4 bases and J by 3 bases, with 4 bases of the junction left unmatched. This CDR3 is built from 14 residues. Germline assignment: CDR1 MNHEY and CDR2 SVGAGI. The DNA of the CDR3 is TGTGCCAGCAGTTCTGTGCGGGGGACAGATACGCAGTATTTT. Amino acid sequence: CASSSVRGTDTQYF.

This clonotype has just a few counts. This chain uses TRBV6-1 with TRBJ2-2; D may be TRBD1 (8 bases). This CDR3 contains 13 residues. Germline CDR1 MNHNS, CDR2 SASEGT. The V end was cut by 8 bases, the J end by 6 bases, with 13 bases between. The CDR3 sequence is CASSQGGPGELFF. The CDR3 nucleotides read TGTGCCAGCTCACAGGGGGGGCCCGGGGAGCTGTTTTTT.

The rearrangement links TRBV11-1 to TRBJ2-2; 16 bases match TRBD2. The CDR3 consists of 18 residues. V lost 5 bases to trimming and J lost 6 bases; unmatched junction nucleotides: 9. Germline V gene data show CDR1 as SGHAT and CDR2 as FQDESV (reference sequence). The CDR3 region is CASSPPGLAGGPSGELFF. For the CDR3, the DNA is TGTGCCAGCAGCCCCCCGGGACTAGCGGGAGGGCCCTCCGGGGAGCTGTTTTTT.

The chain links TRBV5-1 to TRBJ2-2; TRBD2 aligns across 8 bases. Germline V lookup: CDR1 SGHRS, CDR2 YFSETQ. The CDR3 totals 17 residues. V lost 1 base to trimming and J lost 1 base; unmatched junction nucleotides: 6. Here the CDR3 DNA reads TGCGCCAGCAGCTTGTTTCCGGGACTAGAGAACACCGGGGAGCTGTTTTTT. Translating it yields CASSLFPGLENTGELFF.

The CDR3 DNA is TGCAGCGTCTCCTCGGGGACCAAAAACATTCAGTACTTC. Its translation: CSVSSGTKNIQYF. The genes are TRBV29-1 and TRBJ2-4, with D possibly matching TRBD2 (5 bases). Germline CDR1 is SQVTM and CDR2 is ANQGSEA. The CDR3 has 13 residues. Deletions cut 6 bases from V and 2 bases from J, with 11 bases between.